The sequence of this T cell receptor (beta chain) was determined in a study of OX40 agonist ivuxolimab in advanced cancers. This CDR3 spans 13 amino acids. Germline V gene sequence: CDR1 MNHEY, CDR2 SMNVEV (reference sequence). Between the trimmed V and J ends, which lost 2 bases and 6 bases, there was a span of 7 bases. Profiled with immunoSEQ multiplex PCR; TCRdb holds only in-frame clones, not every one. Altogether about 45,000 clones are present, about four fifths being singletons, with the ten largest covering about 10%. The chain is built from TRBV27 and TRBJ2-2; D gene ambiguous. This clonotype originated in an adult with an advanced solid tumor such as melanoma, head and neck, liver or kidney cancer. The source material was CD4+ or CD8+ T cells sorted from blood, sampled in a trial of the OX40 agonist ivuxolimab. In nucleotides, the CDR3 is TGTGCCAGCAGTTTAATGTTGGCCGGGGAGCTGTTTTTT. Translated, it gives CASSLMLAGELFF.